The 26 T cell receptor beta chains below all came from one sample that was sequenced in a study of Ad26.COV2.S vaccination and SARS-CoV-2 variants. Assay: immunoSEQ multiplex PCR; the TCRdb copy retains only in-frame clones and omits some. The data hold under 300,000 clones, with 70% to 90% observed a single time. Specified treatment: around 19 received Ad26.COV2.S at low or high dose, single or two shots; about 5 received placebo; per-sample allocation not given. Specimen acquisition occurred on day 63 following the initial vaccine or placebo injection. The source material was peripheral blood, sampled in a trial of Ad26.COV2.S vaccine versus placebo. The receptors originated from a person between 18 and 65 years old who received the Ad26.COV2.S COVID-19 vaccine or a placebo.

The table lists this clone with a count of one. This rearrangement joins TRBV11-2 to TRBJ1-1; 7 bases line up with TRBD1. V was clipped by 6 bases and J by 6 bases; unmatched bases: 10. CDR1 and CDR2 from the germline V gene are SGHAT and FQNNGV. The CDR3 has 14 residues. The CDR3 is CASRRPGGLSEAFF. CDR3 nucleotide sequence: TGTGCCAGCAGACGCCCAGGGGGGCTCTCTGAAGCTTTCTTT. Looking up the rest from reference TRBV11-2 and TRBJ1-1 gives the full variable domain: EAGVAQSPRYKIIEKRQSVAFWCNPISGHATLYWYQQILGQGPKLLIQFQNNGVVDDSQLPKDRFSAERLKGVDSTLKIQPAKLEDSAVYLCASRRPGGLSEAFFGQGTRLTVV.

In its sample, this clone was seen a few times. The V gene is TRBV9, the J gene TRBJ2-3; 8 bases are shared with TRBD2. Looked up from germline, CDR1 is SGDLS and CDR2 is YYNGEE. This CDR3 has 15 residues. The V and J ends lost 1 base and 5 bases, in that order; junction bases with no gene match: 6. The CDR3 protein is CASSVSKRGLDTQYF. CDR3 bases: TGTGCCAGCAGCGTATCGAAGCGGGGGTTAGATACGCAGTATTTT.

This chain joins TRBV5-6 and TRBJ2-1; 12 positions match TRBD2. V lost 4 bases to trimming and J lost 2 bases; unmatched junction nucleotides: 7. Germline CDR1 and CDR2: SGHDT and YYEEEE. The CDR3 is 17 residues long. The CDR3: CASSPMTSGSTYNEQFF. The CDR3 DNA reads TGTGCCAGCAGCCCGATGACTAGCGGGAGTACCTACAATGAGCAGTTCTTC.

This chain joins TRBV29-1 and TRBJ1-1; D gene unclear. The CDR3 runs to 14 residues. Germline V gives CDR1 SQVTM, CDR2 ANQGSEA. The ends were cut back, 6 bases at V and 3 bases at J, with 17 bases in the middle. The CDR3 region is CSVSSTGGDTEAFF. The CDR3 DNA follows: TGCAGCGTCTCTTCGACGGGTGGGGACACTGAAGCTTTCTTT.

The V call is TRBV10-3, the J call TRBJ1-2; TRBD1 is a possible D gene (5 bases). The ends were cut back, 6 bases at V and 7 bases at J, with 15 bases in the middle. The CDR3 is 13 residues long. Germline V CDR1 and CDR2: ENHRY, SYGVKD. CDR3 sequence reads: CAISPTDFTGYTF. Written as DNA, the CDR3 is TGTGCCATCAGCCCGACAGATTTCACTGGCTACACCTTC.

The chain uses TRBV25-1 and TRBJ2-3; tentatively, D is TRBD2 (6 bases). Trimming took off 1 base at V and 2 bases at J, with 16 bases between the two ends. Per the germline V gene, CDR1 is MGHDK and CDR2 is SYGVNS. This CDR3 contains 17 residues. This CDR3 reads CASSESVSSVITDTQYF. The CDR3, as DNA: TGTGCCAGCAGTGAATCCGTCTCTAGCGTTATCACAGATACGCAGTATTTT.

This chain uses TRBV19 with TRBJ2-2; TRBD1 matches at 8 bases. V was pared by 7 bases and J by 7 bases, with 11 bases of the junction left unmatched. The CDR3 is made up of 15 amino acids. Germline V gives CDR1 LNHDA, CDR2 SQIVND (reference sequence). CDR3 bases: TGTGCCAGTAAGACGCGGGACAGGTCCTACGGGGAGCTGTTTTTT. Its translation is CASKTRDRSYGELFF.

This clone was recorded a few times. The sample contains more than one DNA sequence encoding this CDR3. This chain uses TRBV19 with TRBJ1-1; D is uncertain. The germline V gene has CDR1 LNHDA and CDR2 SQIVND (reference sequence). The V and J ends lost 5 bases and 0 bases respectively, with 7 bases between them. The CDR3 consists of 13 residues. CDR3 in amino acids: CASSSGLNTEAFF. In DNA, the CDR3 is TGTGCCAGTAGTTCCGGATTGAACACTGAAGCTTTCTTT.

V and J are TRBV2 and TRBJ1-6, with D tentatively TRBD1 (5 bases). The CDR3 sequence is 15 residues long. Germline loops: CDR1 SNHLY, CDR2 FYNNEI. The ends were cut back, 7 bases at V and 8 bases at J, with 18 bases in the middle. The CDR3 sequence is CASINQGARDSPLHF. The CDR3 nucleotides read TGTGCCAGCATCAATCAAGGGGCCAGGGATTCACCCCTCCACTTT.

The count of this clone is one. The J gene is TRBJ2-1, the V gene TRBV2, with 7 bases aligning to TRBD1. There are 14 residues in the CDR3. V shed 7 bases and J 6 bases; nucleotides not matched to a gene: 9. The V gene's germline CDR1 is SNHLY and CDR2 FYNNEI. CDR3 in DNA: TGTGCCAGCACGCAGGGGGTGGCTGCCAATGAGCAGTTCTTC. Its protein product is CASTQGVAANEQFF. The complete variable domain, with remaining parts taken from reference TRBV2 and TRBJ2-1, reads EPEVTQTPSHQVTQMGQEVILRCVPISNHLYFYWYRQILGQKVEFLVSFYNNEISEKSEIFDDQFSVERPDGSNFTLKIRSTKLEDSAMYFCASTQGVAANEQFFGPGTRLTVL.

This clone was observed once. V gene TRBV7-9 combines with J gene TRBJ2-5; possibly TRBD1 for D (7 bases). The CDR3 runs to 13 residues. The germline V gene has CDR1 SEHNR and CDR2 FQNEAQ (reference sequence). Trimming left V 4 bases short and J 4 bases short, with 10 bases between. CDR3 coding DNA: TGTGCCAGCAGCTCCCAGGGGGGAGAGACCCAGTACTTC. Translated: CASSSQGGETQYF.

The gene calls are TRBV30 and TRBJ2-1; D unclear. The CDR3 extends over 13 amino acids. Germline CDR1 is GTSNPN and CDR2 is SVGIG (reference sequence). The V end was cut by 0 bases, the J end by 5 bases, with 8 bases between. The DNA of the CDR3 is TGTGCCTGGAGTGTCTCCTGGGACAATGAGCAGTTCTTC. It translates to CAWSVSWDNEQFF. The whole variable domain, filled in from reference TRBV30 and TRBJ2-1, reads SQTIHQWPATLVQPVGSPLSLECTVEGTSNPNLYWYRQAAGRGLQLLFYSVGIGQISSEVPQNLSASRPQDRQFILSSKKLLLSDSGFYLCAWSVSWDNEQFFGPGTRLTVL.

The rearrangement uses TRBV5-4 and TRBJ2-3; TRBD1 matches at 8 bases. Per germline, CDR1 SGHNT and CDR2 YYREEE (reference sequence). CDR3 length: 15 amino acids. The V gene end was trimmed by 3 bases and the J gene end by 3 bases; junction bases not matched to a gene: 6. Here the CDR3 DNA reads TGTGCCAGCAGCTCGGCAGGGGGCATAACAGATACGCAGTATTTT. Translated, it gives CASSSAGGITDTQYF.

The V call is TRBV24-1, the J call TRBJ2-5; weak D call: TRBD2 (6 bases). The CDR3 runs to 11 residues. The V gene lost 9 bases and the J gene lost 7 bases, with 11 bases spanning the gap. Germline V CDR1 and CDR2: KGHDR, SFDVKD. This CDR3 reads CATGTGGTQYF. In DNA, the CDR3 is TGTGCCACCGGGACCGGGGGGACCCAGTACTTC.

This chain links TRBV25-1 with TRBJ2-1; 8 bases are a match to TRBD2. The trim removed 3 bases at V and 6 bases at J, leaving 16 bases unmatched. The CDR3 totals 18 residues. The germline CDR1 and CDR2 sequences are MGHDK and SYGVNS. CDR3 sequence: CASSDSGLWSGSRNEQFF. In DNA form, the CDR3 reads TGTGCCAGCAGTGATTCTGGTTTGTGGAGCGGGAGCCGCAATGAGCAGTTCTTC.

This clone was counted once. The chain uses TRBV6-5 and TRBJ1-3, with D unresolved. Between the trimmed V and J ends, which lost 4 bases and 0 bases, there was a span of 10 bases. The V gene's germline CDR1 is MNHEY and CDR2 SVGAGI. The CDR3 consists of 15 residues. The CDR3 reads CASSSKAYSGNTIYF. In DNA form, the CDR3 reads TGTGCCAGCAGTTCCAAGGCCTACTCTGGAAACACCATATATTTT.

This rearrangement joins TRBV29-1 to TRBJ2-1, with 7 bases fitting TRBD2. After removal of 3 bases from V and 3 bases from J, the junction contained 5 bases not matched to a gene. Germline V gives CDR1 SQVTM, CDR2 ANQGSEA. The CDR3 consists of 14 residues. CDR3 region: CSVDRTRSYNEQFF. The DNA of the CDR3 is TGCAGCGTTGATCGGACTAGGAGCTACAATGAGCAGTTCTTC.

The rearrangement uses TRBV6-5 and TRBJ1-4, with D unresolved. This CDR3 spans 11 amino acids. V was pared by 6 bases and J by 9 bases, with 8 bases between. The germline V gene has CDR1 MNHEY and CDR2 SVGAGI. The CDR3 is CASSLTQKLFF. In DNA, the CDR3 is TGTGCCAGCAGCTTGACCCAAAAACTGTTTTTT.

In DNA, the CDR3 is TGTGCCAGCAGATCCGACTCTGGAAACACCATATATTTT. Translated: CASRSDSGNTIYF. V and J are TRBV5-6 and TRBJ1-3; D is ambiguous. The V and J ends lost 5 bases and 0 bases respectively, with 6 bases between them. Germline V lookup: CDR1 SGHDT, CDR2 YYEEEE. The length of the CDR3 is 13 residues.

This clone occurred once. This sequence joins TRBV11-2 and TRBJ2-1; D possibly matches TRBD1 or TRBD2 (5 bases each). The CDR3 loop spans 14 amino acids. Germline V CDR1 and CDR2: SGHAT, FQNNGV. Trimming took off 6 bases at V and 10 bases at J, with 19 bases between the two ends. CDR3 amino acids: CASSRGPLVREQFF. In DNA, the CDR3 is TGTGCCAGCAGTAGGGGCCCACTAGTTCGGGAGCAGTTCTTC. Full variable domain (remainder filled in from reference TRBV11-2 and TRBJ2-1): EAGVAQSPRYKIIEKRQSVAFWCNPISGHATLYWYQQILGQGPKLLIQFQNNGVVDDSQLPKDRFSAERLKGVDSTLKIQPAKLEDSAVYLCASSRGPLVREQFFGPGTRLTVL.

The chain joins TRBV6-5 to TRBJ1-5; D is ambiguous. Germline CDR1 MNHEY, CDR2 SVGAGI. This CDR3 is built from 15 residues. V was pared by 2 bases and J by 5 bases, with 13 bases between. CDR3 protein: CASSYNGSPDQPQHF. CDR3 DNA: TGTGCCAGCAGTTACAATGGGTCCCCCGATCAGCCCCAGCATTTT.

This clone showed up many times. The chain joins TRBV9 to TRBJ1-6; TRBD1 might be the D (5 bases). With 0 bases removed from V and 6 bases from J, the gap between germline ends came to 16 bases. Germline V gene data show CDR1 as SGDLS and CDR2 as YYNGEE. This CDR3 has 17 amino acids. For the CDR3, the DNA is TGTGCCAGCAGCGTAGAGCCAGGGAGCAGTTTTAATTCACCCCTCCACTTT. It translates to CASSVEPGSSFNSPLHF.

This chain uses TRBV6-2 or TRBV6-3 with TRBJ2-7, with 8 bases that match TRBD2. Looked up from germline, CDR1 is MNHEY and CDR2 is SVGEGT. The trim removed 2 bases at V and 7 bases at J, leaving 10 bases unmatched. There are 15 residues in the CDR3. The chain's CDR3 is CASSYNPAGVGEQYV. Here the CDR3 DNA reads TGTGCCAGCAGTTACAATCCAGCGGGAGTTGGTGAGCAGTACGTC.

In its sample, this clone was seen once. The chain joins TRBV10-3 to TRBJ1-3, with TRBD1 as a possible D gene (5 bases). CDR1 and CDR2 (germline): ENHRY, SYGVKD. The germline V and J ends were trimmed by 7 bases and 4 bases, with 11 bases remaining between them. CDR3 size: 13 residues. The CDR3 protein is CAINGGEGNTIYF. As DNA, the CDR3 is TGTGCCATCAACGGAGGGGAAGGAAACACCATATATTTT.

The CDR3 coding sequence is TGTGCCAGCAGGGGGACAGGCTTCTCCGGAAACACCATATATTTT. It codes for CASRGTGFSGNTIYF. The V gene is TRBV6-5, the J gene TRBJ1-3, with 8 bases matching TRBD1. J gave up 4 bases and V 6 bases, and 8 bases lay outside the gene matches. The length of the CDR3 is 15 residues. Germline-derived CDR1 and CDR2 are MNHEY and SVGAGI.

The J gene is TRBJ2-4, the V gene TRBV19; D ambiguous. V lost 1 base and J 7 bases, leaving 17 bases between the germline ends. Germline V gives CDR1 LNHDA, CDR2 SQIVND (reference sequence). The CDR3 consists of 16 residues. CDR3 DNA: TGTGCCAGTAGTATAGGGTCACCCGGGCTAGGCAACATTCAGTACTTC. Translation: CASSIGSPGLGNIQYF.